The 26 T cell receptor beta chains presented below share a single source sample, sequenced in a study of blood T cell repertoires in COVID-19. Assay: immunoSEQ multiplex PCR; the TCRdb copy retains only in-frame clones and omits some. The data contain tens of thousands of clones, roughly 84% of them singletons. Sequencing used peripheral blood. All receptors derive from a man between 70 and 80 years old with acute or convalescent COVID-19.

The rearrangement joins TRBV6-2 or TRBV6-3 to TRBJ2-2; 10 nucleotides agree with TRBD2. V lost 5 bases and J lost 3; bases outside the gene matches: 9. CDR3 length: 17 residues. The germline CDR1 and CDR2 sequences are MNHEY and SVGEGT. The CDR3 region is CASSREASGGYTGELFF. DNA of the CDR3: TGTGCCAGCAGTAGGGAAGCTAGCGGGGGATACACCGGGGAGCTGTTTTTT.

The V and J genes are TRBV27 and TRBJ1-2; TRBD1 matches 12 bases. J lost 8 bases, V lost 5 bases, and 9 bases had no gene match. The length of the CDR3 is 15 residues. Germline assignment: CDR1 MNHEY and CDR2 SMNVEV (reference sequence). The CDR3 loop reads CASSPQGQGAGGYTF. The CDR3, as DNA: TGTGCCAGCAGTCCCCAGGGACAGGGGGCGGGCGGCTACACCTTC.

Points on this clone: Other DNA sequences within the sample encode an identical CDR3. This chain connects TRBV2 to TRBJ2-5, with 16 bases matching TRBD2. CDR3 length: 16 amino acids. Germline CDR1 SNHLY, CDR2 FYNNEI. V trimming: 6 bases; J trimming: 3 bases; junction bases outside the gene matches: 4. CDR3 bases: TGTGCCAGCAGGGGACTAGCGGGGGGGCCGGAAGAGACCCAGTACTTC. Protein sequence: CASRGLAGGPEETQYF.

The chain links TRBV3-1 (or the pseudogene TRBV3-2) to TRBJ1-5; TRBD1 might be the D (5 bases). There are 15 residues in the CDR3. V dropped 2 bases and J dropped 4 bases, with 12 bases sitting between them. Germline assignment: CDR1 LGHDT and CDR2 YNNKEL (reference sequence). CDR3 bases: TGTGCCAGCAGCCAATTCCACGGGGGTAATCAGCCCCAGCATTTT. This translates into CASSQFHGGNQPQHF.

The V gene is TRBV4-1, the J gene TRBJ1-4; 8 bases are shared with TRBD1. CDR1 is MGHRA and CDR2 is YSYEKL in the germline V gene. The junction had 12 bases not matched to a gene; V was cut back by 0 bases and J by 3 bases. The CDR3 has 19 residues. CDR3 DNA: TGCGCCAGCAGCCAAGACCCGAAGACAGGGGTGGTATCTAATGAAAAACTGTTTTTT. Amino acids: CASSQDPKTGVVSNEKLFF.

This clone was detected a few times. J is TRBJ2-3 and V is TRBV9, with unresolved D. In germline, CDR1 is SGDLS, CDR2 YYNGEE. The CDR3 contains 12 residues. Trimming shortened V by 0 bases and J by 4 bases, and 3 bases separated the two germline ends. The chain's CDR3 is CASSVGADTQYF. DNA of the CDR3: TGTGCCAGCAGCGTAGGCGCAGATACGCAGTATTTT.

The chain recombines TRBV6-5 with TRBJ1-2; 7 nucleotides line up with TRBD1. V gave up 3 bases and J gave up 5 bases; unmatched junction bases: 9. Germline CDR1 and CDR2: MNHEY and SVGAGI. The CDR3 consists of 15 residues. CDR3 in DNA: TGTGCCAGCAGTTATCGACAGGGAACTCTATATGGCTACACCTTC. Translated: CASSYRQGTLYGYTF.

The V call is TRBV5-1, the J call TRBJ2-3, with a possible D match to TRBD2 (6 bases). Per germline, CDR1 SGHRS and CDR2 YFSETQ. Trimming took 0 bases from V and 1 from J, leaving 12 bases between them. The CDR3 spans 16 residues. DNA of the CDR3: TGCGCCAGCAGCTTGGCCGTGATAGCGGGCACAGATACGCAGTATTTT. Residues: CASSLAVIAGTDTQYF.

The chain has TRBV19 and TRBJ1-5; 7 nucleotides align to TRBD1. V was pared by 1 base and J by 5 bases, with 8 bases of the junction left unmatched. Germline-derived CDR1 and CDR2 are LNHDA and SQIVND (reference sequence). The CDR3 covers 16 residues. CDR3 coding DNA: TGTGCCAGTAGTATAGGGGGACAGCCGTGGGATCAGCCCCAGCATTTT. Its translation: CASSIGGQPWDQPQHF.

The chain recombines TRBV2 with TRBJ1-6; possibly TRBD1 for D (6 bases). The V gene lost 3 bases and the J gene lost 13 bases, with 19 bases spanning the gap. CDR1 and CDR2 from the germline V gene are SNHLY and FYNNEI. The CDR3 is made up of 15 amino acids. The CDR3 coding sequence is TGTGCCAGCAGTGACTACGGACAGCCTCGGCTTCCCCTCCACTTT. Translation: CASSDYGQPRLPLHF.

The genes are TRBV25-1 and TRBJ2-3; tentative D call: TRBD2 (7 bases). V dropped 6 bases and J dropped 1 base, with 14 bases sitting between them. The CDR3 runs to 15 residues. Germline CDR1 reads MGHDK; CDR2 reads SYGVNS. CDR3 loop: CASSEGGARTDTQYF. The CDR3 DNA reads as TGTGCCAGCAGCGAGGGGGGGGCGCGCACAGATACGCAGTATTTT.

The CDR3 protein is CASSSARLAGGLETQYF. The CDR3, as DNA: TGTGCCAGCAGCTCCGCTCGACTAGCGGGGGGGTTAGAGACCCAGTACTTC. This chain connects TRBV7-2 to TRBJ2-5, with TRBD2 matching 14 bases. The CDR3 is 17 amino acids. Per the germline V gene, CDR1 is SGHTA and CDR2 is FQGNSA. V lost 4 bases, J lost 4 bases, and 8 bases stayed unmatched. The full variable domain, with the rest looked up from reference TRBV7-2 and TRBJ2-5, is GAGVSQSPSNKVTEKGKDVELRCDPISGHTALYWYRQSLGQGLEFLIYFQGNSAPDKSGLPSDRFSAERTGGSVSTLTIQRTQQEDSAVYLCASSSARLAGGLETQYFGPGTRLLVL.

CDR3 bases: TGTGCCAGCAGCTGGCAGGGGGGCCATGGCACAGATACGCAGTATTTT. Amino acid sequence: CASSWQGGHGTDTQYF. The chain is built from TRBV25-1 and TRBJ2-3; D perhaps matches TRBD1 (7 bases). This CDR3 has 16 residues. In germline, CDR1 is MGHDK, CDR2 SYGVNS. V shed 6 bases and J shed 1 base, with 17 bases lying between them.

The chain couples TRBV3-1 (or the pseudogene TRBV3-2) to TRBJ1-2; 8 positions agree with TRBD1. CDR1 and CDR2 from the germline V gene are LGHDT and YNNKEL (reference sequence). Losses at the gene ends were 4 bases for V and 3 bases for J; bases not matched to a gene: 1. The CDR3 loop spans 13 amino acids. CDR3 amino acids: CASSPGGYYGYTF. The CDR3 nucleotides read TGTGCCAGCAGCCCAGGGGGCTACTATGGCTACACCTTC.

The chain carries TRBV11-2 and TRBJ2-4; D unresolved. V was shortened by 4 bases and J by 0 bases, with 13 bases between the two germline ends. From germline, CDR1 is SGHAT and CDR2 FQNNGV. This CDR3 has 16 residues. The CDR3 reads CASSSESRKAKNIQYF. The CDR3 coding sequence is TGTGCCAGCAGCTCGGAGTCGAGGAAAGCCAAAAACATTCAGTACTTC.

V gene TRBV10-1 combines with J gene TRBJ1-5; D unclear. CDR1 WNHNN and CDR2 SYGVQD come from the germline V gene (reference sequence). V lost 8 bases and J 0 bases, leaving 11 bases between the germline ends. The CDR3 spans 14 residues. The DNA of the CDR3 is TGCGCCAGCTGTGCCAGACTTAGCAATCAGCCCCAGCATTTT. Encoded protein: CASCARLSNQPQHF.

The rearrangement joins TRBV3-1 (or the pseudogene TRBV3-2) to TRBJ1-4; D may be TRBD1 (5 bases). Trimming took 7 bases from V and 4 from J, leaving 16 bases between them. The CDR3 length is 15 residues. Germline lookup yields CDR1 LGHDT and CDR2 YNNKEL (reference sequence). The CDR3 DNA reads TGTGCCAGCACTGAAAATCAGGGAAATAATGAAAAACTGTTTTTT. It is translated as CASTENQGNNEKLFF.

This clone was seen a few times. As DNA, the CDR3 is TGCGCCAGCAGCTTGGCGGCAGGGGGCAGGATTAACTATGGCTACACCTTC. Amino acid sequence: CASSLAAGGRINYGYTF. This chain uses TRBV5-1 with TRBJ1-2; 8 nucleotides align to TRBD1. V lost 0 bases and J lost 1; bases outside the gene matches: 8. The CDR3 contains 17 residues. The V gene's germline CDR1 is SGHRS and CDR2 YFSETQ.

The chain joins TRBV6-5 to TRBJ2-3, with D perhaps TRBD2 (5 bases). The CDR3 loop spans 15 amino acids. Germline CDR1 and CDR2: MNHEY and SVGAGI. With 5 bases removed from V and 0 bases from J, the gap between germline ends came to 12 bases. CDR3 DNA: TGTGCCAGCAGTCCGATGCGGGCTAGCACAGATACGCAGTATTTT. This codes for CASSPMRASTDTQYF.

The chain combines TRBV29-1 with TRBJ2-1, with D tentatively TRBD1 (6 bases). The CDR3 has 17 amino acids. Trimming left V 5 bases short and J 0 bases short, with 20 bases between. Germline V CDR1 and CDR2: SQVTM, ANQGSEA. The chain's CDR3 is CSVRDDRQRSSYNEQFF. The CDR3 region has the DNA TGCAGCGTTAGGGACGACAGGCAGAGGAGCTCCTACAATGAGCAGTTCTTC.

The chain joins TRBV13 to TRBJ2-7, with D perhaps matching TRBD1 (5 bases). The CDR3 consists of 15 residues. Trimming cost V 2 bases and J 1 base, with 12 bases left between them. Germline V gene sequence: CDR1 PRHDT, CDR2 FYEKMQ (reference sequence). CDR3 sequence: CASSLYATESYEQYF. The CDR3 bases are TGTGCCAGCAGCTTATATGCGACAGAATCCTACGAGCAGTACTTC.

This chain joins TRBV4-1 and TRBJ2-3, with D perhaps TRBD2 (6 bases). The CDR3 extends over 16 amino acids. CDR1 MGHRA and CDR2 YSYEKL come from the germline V gene. The V end was cut by 0 bases, the J end by 4 bases, with 14 bases between. CDR3: CASSQEGRKRPDTQYF. The CDR3 bases are TGCGCCAGCAGCCAAGAGGGGAGGAAACGGCCAGATACGCAGTATTTT.

This chain uses TRBV19 with TRBJ1-6, with D possibly being TRBD1 (5 bases). The germline V gene encodes CDR1 LNHDA and CDR2 SQIVND (reference sequence). Trimming shortened V by 1 base and J by 10 bases, and 8 bases separated the two germline ends. This CDR3 has 13 amino acids. CDR3 in amino acids: CASSIAGHSPLHF. In DNA form, the CDR3 reads TGTGCCAGTAGTATAGCAGGGCACTCACCCCTCCACTTT.

Details on this clone: No DNA is shown, since the ends of the CDR3 on it are uncertain; the CDR3 is the one TCRdb lists. The rearrangement links TRBV7-9 to TRBJ2-2; the table gives TRBD1 as D, unverified against the DNA. Termini included, the CDR3 measures 14 amino acids. CDR1 and CDR2 (germline): SEHNR, FQNEAQ (reference sequence). The CDR3 spells CASSSGQFFGELFF.

This chain uses TRBV23-1 with TRBJ2-2; tentatively, D is TRBD1 (5 bases). TRBV23-1 is an ORF for which the function is uncertain. CDR3 length: 15 residues. Trimming removed 0 bases at V and 1 base at J, with 6 bases between. This CDR3 is CASSQSGQNTGELFF. CDR3 DNA: TGCGCCAGCAGTCAATCAGGACAGAACACCGGGGAGCTGTTTTTT.

The rearrangement joins TRBV19 to TRBJ2-3, with 13 bases that match TRBD2. CDR3 length: 16 amino acids. Germline loops: CDR1 LNHDA, CDR2 SQIVND (reference sequence). With V trimmed by 3 bases and J by 0 bases, 0 bases remained unmatched. CDR3 protein: CASSMGLAGSTDTQYF. In DNA form, the CDR3 reads TGTGCCAGTAGTATGGGACTAGCGGGGAGCACAGATACGCAGTATTTT.